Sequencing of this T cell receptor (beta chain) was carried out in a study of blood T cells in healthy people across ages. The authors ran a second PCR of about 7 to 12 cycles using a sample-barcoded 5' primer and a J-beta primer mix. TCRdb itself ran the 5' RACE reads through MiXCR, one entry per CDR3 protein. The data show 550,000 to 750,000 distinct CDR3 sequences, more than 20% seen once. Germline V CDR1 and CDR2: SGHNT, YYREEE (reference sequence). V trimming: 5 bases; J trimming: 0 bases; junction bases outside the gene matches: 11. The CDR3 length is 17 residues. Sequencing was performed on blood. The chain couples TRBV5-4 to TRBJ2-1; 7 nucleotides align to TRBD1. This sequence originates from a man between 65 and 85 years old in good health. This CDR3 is CASREYRGRSSYNEQFF. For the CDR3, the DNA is TGTGCCAGCAGAGAATACAGGGGAAGGAGCTCCTACAATGAGCAGTTCTTC.